This T cell receptor (beta chain) was profiled in a study of cytomegalovirus exposure and HLA in healthy donors. The germline V gene has CDR1 SGHRS and CDR2 YFSETQ. V trimming: 5 bases; J trimming: 6 bases; junction bases outside the gene matches: 10. The CDR3 sequence is 14 residues long. As regards this clone: Its antigen is not identified.

TCRdb's table, derived via immunoSEQ multiplex PCR, lists solely in-frame clones and lacks some. The profile shows approximately 210,000 clones, 86% of them singletons. The donors were part of the validation cohort, which consisted of 120 subjects and was separate from the first cohort of 666 subjects. Study-wide points: TCR beta chains numbering under 200 were designated cytomegalovirus-associated. Researchers reported that three CMV-associated chains were confirmed in vitro as CMV antigen-specific.

The receptor's source is a woman aged 18-29 years in good health and CMV-seronegative. This sequence joins TRBV5-1 and TRBJ2-7, with 8 positions matching TRBD2. Sequencing was done on a sample of PBMCs. This CDR3 is CASRGAGGSGEQYF. CDR3 bases: TGCGCCAGCAGAGGGGCGGGGGGTTCTGGCGAGCAGTACTTC.